What follows are 3 T cell receptor beta chains derived from one specimen sequenced in a study of cytomegalovirus exposure and HLA in healthy donors. With 60 Vbeta and 13 Jbeta primers, the PCR was carried out. Repertoires were generated with immunoSEQ multiplex PCR, while TCRdb's copy carries only in-frame clones and drops some. This table has about 110,000 clones, over 60% appearing once. Sequenced sample: PBMCs. Receptors were obtained from a woman in her 30s in good health and CMV-seronegative.

This clone was seen only once. The chain couples TRBV6-1 to TRBJ1-2; 8 nucleotides agree with TRBD1. J was trimmed by 7 bases and V by 1 base; bases with no gene match: 2. The CDR3 length is 13 residues. Looked up from germline, CDR1 is MNHNS and CDR2 is SASEGT. CDR3: CASSEETGGGYTF. In DNA form, the CDR3 reads TGTGCCAGCAGTGAAGAAACAGGGGGTGGCTACACCTTC.

This clone was seen more than once but under ten times. The V and J genes are TRBV19 and TRBJ2-7; TRBD1 agrees at 8 bases. V shed 3 bases and J 3 bases; nucleotides not matched to a gene: 1. Per the germline V gene, CDR1 is LNHDA and CDR2 is SQIVND (reference sequence). The CDR3 is 13 amino acids. The CDR3 loop reads CASSMGTGYEQYF. The CDR3 DNA reads TGTGCCAGTAGTATGGGGACAGGCTACGAGCAGTACTTC.

This sequence joins TRBV7-2 and TRBJ2-7, with D perhaps TRBD1 (5 bases). This CDR3 region has 15 residues. Trimming took off 0 bases at V and 5 bases at J, with 14 bases between the two ends. Germline values: CDR1 SGHTA, CDR2 FQGNSA. CDR3: CASSLAGRVRDEQYF. The CDR3 DNA reads TGTGCCAGCAGCTTAGCGGGCAGGGTAAGAGACGAGCAGTACTTC.